Detailed here is one TCR beta chain. This was a deep-level run. The method was immunoSEQ multiplex PCR; TCRdb's version includes in-frame clones alone and lacks a portion of them. The sample has some 2,000,000 clones, around 95% seen once. This sample is drawn from a study of shared clonotypes between healthy human individuals. V was shortened by 10 bases and J by 6 bases, with 19 bases between the two germline ends. The CDR3 runs to 14 residues. Per the germline V gene, CDR1 is ENHRY and CDR2 is SYGVKD. This chain connects TRBV10-3 to TRBJ1-5; maybe TRBD1 (5 bases). Sequenced input: naive CD4+ T cells sorted from blood. As to subset: CD45RA+ positively selected. The TCR was taken from a man younger than 35 in good health. For the CDR3, the DNA is TGTGCCAACGGGGACGGACCGGGAACTCAGCCCCAGCATTTT. Its translation is CANGDGPGTQPQHF.